One sample yielded the 27 T cell receptor beta chains listed below, sequenced in a study of blood T cell repertoires in COVID-19 (dated by TCRdb to between 2020 and 2021). The library came from the immunoSEQ multiplex PCR assay. As stored in TCRdb, this immuneACCESS dataset retains in-frame rearrangements with V and J assigned. A fraction of the clones does not appear; measured against another copy, unresolved V genes explain less than half of the discrepancy, and the remainder lacks a known reason. The table for this sample lists approximately 260,000 clones; approximately 88% of them were counted only once. Clones ranked in the top ten supply around 1.3% of the sample. The sequenced sample was PBMCs or T cells enriched from blood (not recorded which). Source of these receptors: a woman in her thirties or forties with acute COVID-19.

In this sample, this clone turned up a few times. The chain joins TRBV9 to TRBJ1-2; D is possibly TRBD1 (5 bases). The length of the CDR3 is 13 residues. Per germline, CDR1 SGDLS and CDR2 YYNGEE. V was clipped by 0 bases and J by 10 bases, with 13 bases between them. As DNA, the CDR3 is TGTGCCAGCAGCGTAGATGTGTGGGGGGACTACACCTTC. Protein: CASSVDVWGDYTF.

This chain joins TRBV5-4 and TRBJ2-1; no definite D call. The germline V and J ends were trimmed by 0 bases and 2 bases, with 6 bases remaining between them. CDR3 length equals 14 residues. Germline CDR1 is SGHNT and CDR2 is YYREEE (reference sequence). The CDR3 nucleotides are TGTGCCAGCAGCTTGGAGAGTACCTACAATGAGCAGTTCTTC. Protein: CASSLESTYNEQFF.

In this sample, this clone turned up a few times. This chain uses TRBV27 with TRBJ2-3; no firm D call. The CDR3 sequence is 16 residues long. The germline V and J ends were trimmed by 2 bases and 3 bases, with 15 bases remaining between them. Germline CDR1 is MNHEY and CDR2 is SMNVEV (reference sequence). DNA for the CDR3: TGTGCCAGCAGTTTAGGCCTCCTCGAGGAAACAGATACGCAGTATTTT. Amino acid sequence: CASSLGLLEETDTQYF.

The chain uses TRBV7-9 and TRBJ2-2; tentatively, D is TRBD2 (7 bases). The length of the CDR3 is 16 residues. Trimming cost V 5 bases and J 6 bases, with 19 bases left between them. Germline-derived CDR1 and CDR2 are SEHNR and FQNEAQ (reference sequence). The CDR3 nucleotides are TGTGCCAGCAGCCCTCGGGGGGCGCAAATGTCCGGGGAGCTGTTTTTT. Encoded protein: CASSPRGAQMSGELFF.

This clone was seen just once. The genes are TRBV28 and TRBJ1-1; D possibly corresponds to TRBD1 (6 bases). Trimming pared 5 bases from V and 6 bases from J, leaving 16 bases between. The germline V gene encodes CDR1 MDHEN and CDR2 SYDVKM. This CDR3 spans 14 amino acids. In nucleotides, the CDR3 is TGTGCCAGCAGTACCCCACAGGGAGGGGCTGAAGCTTTCTTT. The encoded protein is CASSTPQGGAEAFF.

The V gene is TRBV28, the J gene TRBJ1-5, with 7 bases aligning to TRBD1. The CDR3 covers 15 residues. The V gene end was trimmed by 6 bases and the J gene end by 6 bases; junction bases not matched to a gene: 11. In germline, CDR1 is MDHEN, CDR2 SYDVKM. The CDR3, as DNA: TGTGCCAGCAGCCCGAGACAGGGTGAGAGTCAGCCCCAGCATTTT. This gives the protein CASSPRQGESQPQHF.

This sequence joins TRBV20-1 and TRBJ1-2; no firm D call. Germline loops: CDR1 DFQATT, CDR2 SNEGSKA (reference sequence). The germline V and J ends were trimmed by 3 bases and 7 bases, with 9 bases remaining between them. The CDR3 spans 11 residues. The CDR3 sequence: CSASGLFGYTF. Written as DNA, the CDR3 is TGCAGTGCTAGCGGACTTTTTGGCTACACCTTC.

The chain couples TRBV4-1 to TRBJ1-6, with TRBD1 matching over 9 bases. CDR1 is MGHRA and CDR2 is YSYEKL in the germline V gene. The CDR3 totals 18 residues. Trimming took 0 bases from V and 6 from J; bases not matched to a gene: 9. CDR3 bases: TGCGCCAGCAGCCAAGAGTTAGGACAGGGGTTGTCTAATTCACCCCTCCACTTT. It specifies CASSQELGQGLSNSPLHF.

The chain has TRBV2 and TRBJ2-5, with TRBD2 as a possible D gene (5 bases). V was trimmed by 4 bases and J by 5 bases, leaving 14 bases between them. From germline, CDR1 is SNHLY and CDR2 FYNNEI. This CDR3 has 14 residues. CDR3 sequence reads: CASSGRAARETQYF. The DNA of the CDR3 is TGTGCCAGCAGTGGGCGGGCCGCTCGGGAGACCCAGTACTTC. Full variable domain (outside the CDR3, taken from reference TRBV2 and TRBJ2-5): EPEVTQTPSHQVTQMGQEVILRCVPISNHLYFYWYRQILGQKVEFLVSFYNNEISEKSEIFDDQFSVERPDGSNFTLKIRSTKLEDSAMYFCASSGRAARETQYFGPGTRLLVL.

The chain recombines TRBV5-1 with TRBJ1-1; 7 nucleotides align to TRBD1. The V and J ends lost 1 base and 4 bases, in that order; junction bases with no gene match: 4. The CDR3 covers 14 residues. Looked up from germline, CDR1 is SGHRS and CDR2 is YFSETQ. This chain's CDR3 is CASSLRGGGTEAFF. The CDR3 nucleotides read TGCGCCAGCAGCTTGAGAGGGGGCGGCACTGAAGCTTTCTTT.

The rearrangement uses TRBV13 and TRBJ1-1; tentative D call: TRBD1 (6 bases). The CDR3 is 15 amino acids. Germline CDR1 reads PRHDT; CDR2 reads FYEKMQ (reference sequence). With 3 bases removed from V and 0 bases from J, the gap between germline ends came to 11 bases. The CDR3 loop reads CASSFARGLNTEAFF. The DNA of the CDR3 is TGTGCCAGCAGCTTCGCCAGGGGACTGAACACTGAAGCTTTCTTT.

This chain joins TRBV9 and TRBJ1-4; 9 bases align to TRBD1. This CDR3 is built from 14 residues. Trimming removed 5 bases from V and 7 bases from J; junction bases left unmatched: 6. From germline, CDR1 is SGDLS and CDR2 YYNGEE. The CDR3 reads CASSYGQGSEKLFF. CDR3 in DNA: TGTGCCAGCAGTTATGGACAGGGGTCTGAAAAACTGTTTTTT.

There are a few counts of this clone. This chain joins TRBV10-3 and TRBJ1-1, with D possibly TRBD1 on 5 matching bases. Germline V gene lookup returns CDR1 ENHRY and CDR2 SYGVKD. The CDR3 is made up of 13 amino acids. The ends were cut back, 2 bases at V and 3 bases at J, with 7 bases in the middle. CDR3 DNA sequence: TGTGCCATCAGTGAGGGGGGGGACACTGAAGCTTTCTTT. Amino acids: CAISEGGDTEAFF.

The CDR3 spells CASSQEGPYEQYF. The CDR3, as DNA: TGTGCCAGCAGCCAAGAGGGCCCCTACGAGCAGTACTTC. V and J are TRBV14 and TRBJ2-7; D unclear. The CDR3 has 13 residues. Trimming took 0 bases from V and 2 from J, leaving 5 bases between them. CDR1 is SGHDN and CDR2 is FVKESK in the germline V gene.

This clone was counted a single time. The chain recombines TRBV10-1 with TRBJ2-1, with unresolved D. CDR1 is WNHNN, CDR2 SYGVQD, per germline (reference sequence). Trimming pared 5 bases from V and 7 bases from J, leaving 12 bases between. The CDR3 sequence is 13 residues long. CDR3: CASSTSSGNEQFF. The CDR3 DNA reads TGCGCCAGCAGTACCTCTAGTGGGAATGAGCAGTTCTTC.

This clone was picked up one time. The chain's CDR3 is CASSSPLRQGAEAFF. The DNA for the CDR3 is TGTGCCAGCAGCTCACCCTTACGACAGGGGGCTGAAGCTTTCTTT. The chain couples TRBV7-9 to TRBJ1-1; 9 nucleotides match TRBD1. Trimming took 4 bases from V and 6 from J; bases not matched to a gene: 9. This CDR3 is 15 amino acids long. Germline V lookup: CDR1 SEHNR, CDR2 FQNEAQ (reference sequence). The full variable domain, with the rest looked up from reference TRBV7-9 and TRBJ1-1, is DTGVSQNPRHKITKRGQNVTFRCDPISEHNRLYWYRQTLGQGPEFLTYFQNEAQLEKSRLLSDRFSAERPKGSFSTLEIQRTEQGDSAMYLCASSSPLRQGAEAFFGQGTRLTVV.

CDR3 in DNA: TGTGCCAGCAGCCAAGTCTCAGGGTGGACCTATGGCTACACCTTC. Translation gives CASSQVSGWTYGYTF. The gene calls are TRBV3-1 (or the pseudogene TRBV3-2) and TRBJ1-2; possibly TRBD1 for D (5 bases). The V gene's germline CDR1 is LGHDT and CDR2 YNNKEL (reference sequence). Trimming cost V 1 base and J 4 bases, with 13 bases left between them. CDR3 length equals 15 residues.

The chain couples TRBV21-1 to TRBJ1-1; TRBD1, the D gene given by the table, was not confirmed from the DNA. TRBV21-1 is shown as a pseudogene. This CDR3 is built from 18 residues. Here the CDR3 reads CASSKGGHLSLPNTEAFF. The CDR3 coding sequence is TGTGCCAGCAGCAAAGGGGGACACTTATCCCTTCCGAACACTGAAGCTTTCTTT.

V is TRBV5-4 and J is TRBJ2-2; 8 bases are shared with TRBD1. The CDR3 consists of 17 residues. Trimming cost V 4 bases and J 0 bases; bases outside gene matches: 8. Germline V gene data show CDR1 as SGHNT and CDR2 as YYREEE (reference sequence). The CDR3 is CASSPRGQGPNTGELFF. The CDR3 DNA sequence: TGTGCCAGCAGCCCAAGAGGACAGGGACCGAACACCGGGGAGCTGTTTTTT.

This clone was seen a single time. V is TRBV10-1 and J is TRBJ2-3, with 12 bases fitting TRBD2. The CDR3 is 16 amino acids. Germline V CDR1 and CDR2: WNHNN, SYGVQD (reference sequence). V was pared by 3 bases and J by 6 bases, with 7 bases of the junction left unmatched. The CDR3 spells CASSDSSGRASDTQYF. In DNA form, the CDR3 reads TGCGCCAGCAGTGATTCTAGCGGGAGGGCCTCCGATACGCAGTATTTT.

The chain uses TRBV28 and TRBJ2-5; 8 bases are a match to TRBD2. In germline, CDR1 is MDHEN, CDR2 SYDVKM. This CDR3 region has 13 residues. V shed 11 bases and J 4 bases; nucleotides not matched to a gene: 9. The CDR3 spells CACGGGNRETQYF. The CDR3 DNA follows: TGTGCCTGCGGCGGGGGGAATCGAGAGACCCAGTACTTC.

The J gene is TRBJ1-1, the V gene TRBV6-5, with no clear D. V lost 0 bases and J lost 1, with 9 bases in between. CDR3 size: 15 residues. CDR1 is MNHEY, CDR2 SVGAGI, per germline. The CDR3 bases are TGTGCCAGCAGTTACTCCGGGAGTCCGAACACTGAAGCTTTCTTT. Its translation: CASSYSGSPNTEAFF.

This chain joins TRBV20-1 and TRBJ1-5; D gene uncertain. V was cut by 3 bases and J by 1 base, with 10 bases left in between. This CDR3 has 14 amino acids. The germline V gene has CDR1 DFQATT and CDR2 SNEGSKA (reference sequence). DNA of the CDR3: TGCAGTGCTAGTCTCACGGGGAGCAATCAGCCCCAGCATTTT. It encodes CSASLTGSNQPQHF.

The CDR3 region has the DNA TGTGCCAGCAGACCATTCCCGTTCGGGACAGAAAACACTGAAGCTTTCTTT. It is translated as CASRPFPFGTENTEAFF. The chain is built from TRBV5-6 and TRBJ1-1; 7 nucleotides match TRBD1. Germline V lookup: CDR1 SGHDT, CDR2 YYEEEE. The CDR3 loop spans 17 amino acids. Trimming at V came to 5 bases and at J to 2 bases, leaving 15 bases not matched to a gene.

This clone was observed a handful of times. The junction departs from germline at one end; a sequencing error may be responsible. CDR3 bases: TGTGCCAGCAGCCAAGACCCCGGGACTAGCGTCCTCTTC. This gives the protein CASSQDPGTSVLF. This chain links TRBV3-1 (or the pseudogene TRBV3-2) with TRBJ2-1, with 10 bases matching TRBD2. Germline V lookup: CDR1 LGHDT, CDR2 YNNKEL (reference sequence). There are 13 residues in the CDR3.

This chain links TRBV2 with TRBJ2-3; D is perhaps TRBD1 (5 bases). V gave up 2 bases and J gave up 8 bases, with 14 bases separating them. The CDR3 runs 14 residues. In germline, CDR1 is SNHLY, CDR2 FYNNEI. CDR3 sequence: CASSESPGSATQYF. The CDR3 nucleotides are TGTGCCAGCAGTGAATCCCCAGGGTCGGCTACGCAGTATTTT.

This clone is a singleton in its sample. The J gene is TRBJ2-1, the V gene TRBV7-6; 9 bases match TRBD2. Germline CDR1 reads SGHVS; CDR2 reads FNYEAQ. J gave up 4 bases and V 5 bases, and 6 bases lay outside the gene matches. There are 15 residues in the CDR3. The CDR3 coding sequence is TGTGCCAGCAGCCTGATAGCGGGAGATTACAATGAGCAGTTCTTC. Translated, it gives CASSLIAGDYNEQFF.